Presented here are 3 T cell receptor beta chains from one specimen sequenced in a study of cytomegalovirus exposure and HLA in healthy donors. This PCR relied on a set of 60 Vbeta primers and 13 Jbeta primers. Profiling relied on immunoSEQ multiplex PCR, and the TCRdb table lists in-frame clones only, not all of them. Of roughly 180,000 clones listed, roughly three quarters are singletons. Sequenced: PBMCs. The receptors derive from a male donor in good health and CMV-seronegative.

The chain carries TRBV28 and TRBJ1-2; D unresolved. The CDR3 runs 12 residues. CDR1 and CDR2 (germline): MDHEN, SYDVKM. Trimming shortened V by 9 bases and J by 4 bases, and 12 bases separated the two germline ends. The CDR3 nucleotides are TGTGCCAGTCAATCGCGAGGCTATGGCTACACCTTC. It codes for CASQSRGYGYTF.

The V and J genes are TRBV28 and TRBJ2-5; unclear D gene. This CDR3 has 12 amino acids. Looked up from germline, CDR1 is MDHEN and CDR2 is SYDVKM. With 4 bases removed from V and 1 base from J, the gap between germline ends came to 4 bases. CDR3: CASSSSQETQYF. The CDR3 coding sequence is TGTGCCAGCAGTTCCTCCCAAGAGACCCAGTACTTC.

This clone is a singleton in its sample. CDR3 nucleotides: TGTGCCAGCAGCCGAGAGGCGGATAACAATGAGCAGTTCTTC. It encodes CASSREADNNEQFF. The gene calls are TRBV4-2 and TRBJ2-1; D is unclear. The CDR3 has 14 amino acids. Germline V gene data show CDR1 as LGHNA and CDR2 as YNFKEQ. The V end was cut by 4 bases, the J end by 5 bases, with 12 bases between.